The 24 T cell receptor beta chains in this list originate from one sample, sequenced in a study of blood T cell repertoires in COVID-19. Produced via immunoSEQ multiplex PCR; TCRdb's table is partial and in-frame only. The table records roughly 36,000 clones, around 80% of them present only once. The sequenced sample was peripheral blood. These receptors all stem from a human donor in a cohort sampled during active COVID-19.

The chain has TRBV7-2 and TRBJ2-7; the D gene is possibly TRBD1 (5 bases). The length of the CDR3 is 14 residues. Germline CDR1 and CDR2: SGHTA and FQGNSA. Between the trimmed V and J ends, which lost 1 base and 3 bases, there was a span of 10 bases. The CDR3 nucleotides are TGTGCCAGCAGCTTAGTTCAGGGAAACTACGAGCAGTACTTC. As protein: CASSLVQGNYEQYF.

CDR3 in DNA: TGTGCCACCGAGCCAGCCAGTCGGGACATTCAGTACTTC. The encoded protein is CATEPASRDIQYF. The chain employs TRBV18 and TRBJ2-4; unclear D gene. CDR1 and CDR2 from the germline V gene are KGHSH and LQKENI. V was clipped by 10 bases and J by 8 bases, with 18 bases between them. This CDR3 comprises 13 residues.

The chain employs TRBV5-5 and TRBJ1-3; D perhaps matches TRBD1 (5 bases). The CDR3 contains 17 residues. Trimming stripped 0 bases from V and 0 bases from J, with 13 bases between. Germline lookup yields CDR1 SGHKS and CDR2 YYEKEE (reference sequence). CDR3 amino acids: CASSLDAGGTSGNTIYF. The CDR3 region has the DNA TGTGCCAGCAGCTTGGACGCGGGGGGGACCTCTGGAAACACCATATATTTT.

J is TRBJ1-4 and V is TRBV2, with 9 bases fitting TRBD1. J lost 8 bases, V lost 3 bases, and 7 bases had no gene match. This CDR3 has 15 residues. Germline loops: CDR1 SNHLY, CDR2 FYNNEI. This CDR3 is CASSDEGTGREKLFF. In nucleotides, the CDR3 is TGTGCCAGCAGTGATGAAGGGACAGGGCGGGAAAAACTGTTTTTT.

For this clone: Other DNA sequences in this specimen translate into the identical CDR3. The V and J genes are TRBV9 and TRBJ2-1; D is possibly TRBD2 (6 bases). CDR3 length: 15 amino acids. V dropped 0 bases and J dropped 8 bases, with 15 bases sitting between them. The germline CDR1 and CDR2 sequences are SGDLS and YYNGEE. CDR3 loop: CASSVEGGASDEQFF. Here the CDR3 DNA reads TGTGCCAGCAGCGTAGAAGGCGGGGCATCGGATGAGCAGTTCTTC.

This clone is a singleton in its sample. The chain joins TRBV7-8 to TRBJ2-5, with 8 bases matching TRBD1. The CDR3 contains 19 residues. In germline, CDR1 is SGHVS, CDR2 FQNEAQ. V trimming: 0 bases; J trimming: 5 bases; junction bases outside the gene matches: 17. CDR3 loop: CASSLAYRTRPGGRETQYF. The CDR3 nucleotides read TGTGCCAGCAGCTTAGCCTATAGAACCCGACCAGGGGGCCGCGAGACCCAGTACTTC.

This chain's CDR3 is CASSSGGLSYEQYF. The DNA of the CDR3 is TGTGCCAGCAGTAGCGGGGGCCTCTCCTACGAGCAGTACTTC. The J gene is TRBJ2-7, the V gene TRBV2; 8 bases map to TRBD2. The length of the CDR3 is 14 residues. J gave up 0 bases and V 5 bases, and 3 bases lay outside the gene matches. Germline V lookup: CDR1 SNHLY, CDR2 FYNNEI.

The rearrangement joins TRBV30 to TRBJ2-5; tentative D call: TRBD2 (6 bases). The CDR3 is 14 residues long. Trimming took off 0 bases at V and 2 bases at J, with 10 bases between the two ends. CDR1 and CDR2 (germline): GTSNPN, SVGIG (reference sequence). The DNA of the CDR3 is TGTGCCTGGAGTGTATCGGCGGGGCAAGAGACCCAGTACTTC. Amino acids: CAWSVSAGQETQYF.

The rearrangement uses TRBV28 and TRBJ2-5; 13 nucleotides align to TRBD2. The junction had 5 bases not matched to a gene; V was cut back by 6 bases and J by 4 bases. CDR3 length: 15 residues. The germline V gene has CDR1 MDHEN and CDR2 SYDVKM. The CDR3 nucleotides read TGTGCCAGCAGGACTAGCGGGGGGCGTGGAGAGACCCAGTACTTC. As protein: CASRTSGGRGETQYF.

The rearrangement links TRBV4-1 to TRBJ2-1, with 7 bases aligning to TRBD1. The germline V gene encodes CDR1 MGHRA and CDR2 YSYEKL. J gave up 7 bases and V 0 bases, and 9 bases lay outside the gene matches. CDR3 length: 16 residues. DNA of the CDR3: TGCGCCAGCAGCCAAGAAGCCACAGGGGTGAATAATGAGCAGTTCTTC. Encoded protein: CASSQEATGVNNEQFF.

This chain links TRBV5-1 with TRBJ1-1; D may be TRBD1 (6 bases). Per the germline V gene, CDR1 is SGHRS and CDR2 is YFSETQ. This CDR3 region has 14 residues. V was trimmed by 4 bases and J by 4 bases, leaving 14 bases between them. The CDR3, as DNA: TGCGCCAGCAGCATGGGAAACAGGGTCACTGAAGCTTTCTTT. This translates into CASSMGNRVTEAFF.

The chain couples TRBV7-2 to TRBJ2-1; a weak D match, TRBD2 (6 bases). Deletions cut 4 bases from V and 5 bases from J, with 12 bases between. Germline V gene sequence: CDR1 SGHTA, CDR2 FQGNSA. The CDR3 runs to 14 residues. The CDR3 DNA reads as TGTGCCAGCAGCTGGGGGGTGCAGAACAATGAGCAGTTCTTC. Protein: CASSWGVQNNEQFF. The entire variable domain, with the rest obtained from reference TRBV7-2 and TRBJ2-1, is as follows: GAGVSQSPSNKVTEKGKDVELRCDPISGHTALYWYRQSLGQGLEFLIYFQGNSAPDKSGLPSDRFSAERTGGSVSTLTIQRTQQEDSAVYLCASSWGVQNNEQFFGPGTRLTVL.

The chain combines TRBV5-1 with TRBJ1-2; TRBD1 matches 7 bases. This CDR3 spans 13 amino acids. CDR1 and CDR2 (germline): SGHRS, YFSETQ. The J segment lost 8 bases and the V segment lost 4 bases, leaving 8 bases of the junction unmatched. CDR3 protein: CASSPNRGQGYTF. In DNA form, the CDR3 reads TGCGCCAGCAGCCCCAACAGGGGTCAAGGCTACACCTTC.

This clone appeared a few times. This rearrangement joins TRBV6-6 to TRBJ1-1; D call uncertain. V was trimmed by 0 bases and J by 6 bases, leaving 8 bases between them. CDR1 is MNHNY and CDR2 is SVGAGI in the germline V gene (reference sequence). The CDR3 has 13 residues. The CDR3 DNA is TGTGCCAGCAGTTACTCGGGCAGGCCTGAAGCTTTCTTT. Protein: CASSYSGRPEAFF.

Worth noting for this clone: The sample carries other DNA sequences with the same CDR3. V and J are TRBV7-2 and TRBJ1-4; TRBD1 is a possible D gene (6 bases). This CDR3 spans 12 amino acids. V lost 1 base and J lost 11, with 8 bases in between. Germline V gene lookup returns CDR1 SGHTA and CDR2 FQGNSA. CDR3 loop: CASSLEGEKLFF. Here the CDR3 DNA reads TGTGCCAGCAGCTTAGAGGGGGAGAAACTGTTTTTT.

V usage is TRBV28 and J usage is TRBJ2-2; D remains ambiguous. The V end lost 7 bases, the J end lost 1 base, and 13 bases lay between the germline ends. The length of the CDR3 is 15 residues. Germline assignment: CDR1 MDHEN and CDR2 SYDVKM. The CDR3 bases are TGTGCCAGCATCAGAGATCAGCGGAACACCGGGGAGCTGTTTTTT. It is translated as CASIRDQRNTGELFF.

This chain connects TRBV2 to TRBJ1-2, with D possibly TRBD1 on 6 matching bases. CDR3 size: 15 residues. CDR1 is SNHLY, CDR2 FYNNEI, per germline. V lost 6 bases and J 5 bases, leaving 19 bases between the germline ends. This CDR3 is CASRGNRVRDYGYTF. The CDR3 DNA reads TGTGCCAGCAGAGGTAACAGGGTGCGAGATTATGGCTACACCTTC.

This sequence joins TRBV29-1 and TRBJ1-1, with a possible D match to TRBD1 (6 bases). Germline lookup yields CDR1 SQVTM and CDR2 ANQGSEA. V gave up 0 bases and J gave up 11 bases, with 16 bases separating them. The CDR3 has 13 amino acids. The DNA for the CDR3 is TGCAGCGTTGAAGACCTCTCTCTCCAGGGGGCTTTCTTT. Its translation is CSVEDLSLQGAFF.

This chain joins TRBV7-2 and TRBJ2-5; 8 nucleotides match TRBD2. Germline CDR1 and CDR2: SGHTA and FQGNSA. The J segment lost 5 bases and the V segment lost 2 bases, leaving 7 bases of the junction unmatched. The CDR3 loop spans 15 amino acids. CDR3 in DNA: TGTGCCAGCAGCTTATACGGGGGGGCCGGTGAGACCCAGTACTTC. This translates into CASSLYGGAGETQYF.

The chain joins TRBV6-2 or TRBV6-3 to TRBJ2-1; D is ambiguous. V was cut by 6 bases and J by 4 bases, with 16 bases left in between. The CDR3 contains 15 residues. The germline V gene encodes CDR1 MNHEY and CDR2 SVGEGT. CDR3 in DNA: TGTGCCAGCAGCCCCGACCCGACTCGGTACAATGAGCAGTTCTTC. Translation gives CASSPDPTRYNEQFF.

V usage is TRBV14 and J usage is TRBJ1-1, with D perhaps TRBD1 (5 bases). The CDR3 totals 13 residues. Germline V CDR1 and CDR2: SGHDN, FVKESK. V was clipped by 4 bases and J by 5 bases, with 11 bases between them. As DNA, the CDR3 is TGTGCCAGCAGCCGAACAGGTCGGACTGAAGCTTTCTTT. Its translation is CASSRTGRTEAFF. The variable domain in full, with the rest retrieved from reference TRBV14 and TRBJ1-1, is EAGVTQFPSHSVIEKGQTVTLRCDPISGHDNLYWYRRVMGKEIKFLLHFVKESKQDESGMPNNRFLAERTGGTYSTLKVQPAELEDSGVYFCASSRTGRTEAFFGQGTRLTVV.

The rearrangement links TRBV27 to TRBJ2-4; tentatively, D is TRBD2 (6 bases). V dropped 2 bases and J dropped 5 bases, with 13 bases sitting between them. The CDR3 has 15 residues. Germline V gene sequence: CDR1 MNHEY, CDR2 SMNVEV (reference sequence). This CDR3 reads CASSLTGTRENIQYF. In DNA form, the CDR3 reads TGTGCCAGCAGTTTAACGGGGACTCGGGAAAACATTCAGTACTTC.

J is TRBJ2-7 and V is TRBV7-2; TRBD1 matches 8 bases. The V and J ends lost 1 base and 12 bases, in that order; junction bases with no gene match: 8. The length of the CDR3 is 13 residues. From germline, CDR1 is SGHTA and CDR2 FQGNSA. CDR3 nucleotides: TGTGCCAGCAGCTTAGGGGGGGACAGGCCTCGGTACTTC. It translates to CASSLGGDRPRYF.

The chain couples TRBV6-5 to TRBJ2-7; D is ambiguous. The V end was cut by 0 bases, the J end by 0 bases, with 9 bases between. This CDR3 comprises 15 residues. The germline CDR1 and CDR2 sequences are MNHEY and SVGAGI. CDR3 residues: CASSYSWQISYEQYF. As DNA, the CDR3 is TGTGCCAGCAGTTACTCGTGGCAAATCTCCTACGAGCAGTACTTC.